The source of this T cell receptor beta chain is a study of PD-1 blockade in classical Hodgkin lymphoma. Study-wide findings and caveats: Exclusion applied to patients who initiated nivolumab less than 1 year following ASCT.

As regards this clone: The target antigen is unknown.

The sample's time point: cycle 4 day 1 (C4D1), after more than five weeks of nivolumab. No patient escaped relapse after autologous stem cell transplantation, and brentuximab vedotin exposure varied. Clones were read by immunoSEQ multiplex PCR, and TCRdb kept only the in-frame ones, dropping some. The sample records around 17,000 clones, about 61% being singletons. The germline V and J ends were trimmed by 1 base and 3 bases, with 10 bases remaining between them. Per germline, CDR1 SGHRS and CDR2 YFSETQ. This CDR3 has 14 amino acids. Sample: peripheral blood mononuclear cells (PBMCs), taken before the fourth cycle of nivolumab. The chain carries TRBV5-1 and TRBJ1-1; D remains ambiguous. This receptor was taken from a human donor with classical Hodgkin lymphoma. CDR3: CASSLFGQDTEAFF. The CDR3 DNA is TGCGCCAGCAGCTTGTTCGGGCAGGACACTGAAGCTTTCTTT.